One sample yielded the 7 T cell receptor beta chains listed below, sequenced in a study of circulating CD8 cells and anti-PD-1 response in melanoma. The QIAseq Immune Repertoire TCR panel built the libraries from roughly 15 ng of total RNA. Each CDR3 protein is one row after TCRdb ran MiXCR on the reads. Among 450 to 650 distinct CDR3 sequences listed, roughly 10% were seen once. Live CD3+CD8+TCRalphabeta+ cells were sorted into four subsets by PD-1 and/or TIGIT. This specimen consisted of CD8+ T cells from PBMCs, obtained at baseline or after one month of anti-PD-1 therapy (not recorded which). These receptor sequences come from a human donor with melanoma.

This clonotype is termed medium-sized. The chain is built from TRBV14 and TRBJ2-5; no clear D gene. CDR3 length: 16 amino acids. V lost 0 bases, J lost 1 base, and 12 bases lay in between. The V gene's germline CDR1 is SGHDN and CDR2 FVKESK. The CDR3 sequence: CASSQDWTVLQETQYF. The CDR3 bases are TGTGCCAGCAGCCAAGATTGGACGGTCCTCCAAGAGACCCAGTACTTC.

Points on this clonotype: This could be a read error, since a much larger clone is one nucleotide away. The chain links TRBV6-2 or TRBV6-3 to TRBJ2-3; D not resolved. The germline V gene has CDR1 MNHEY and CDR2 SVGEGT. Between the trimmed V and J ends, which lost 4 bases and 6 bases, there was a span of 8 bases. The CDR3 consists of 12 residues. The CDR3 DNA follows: TGTGCCAGCAGTTTCTTAAGGGATACGCAGTATTTT. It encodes CASSFLRDTQYF.

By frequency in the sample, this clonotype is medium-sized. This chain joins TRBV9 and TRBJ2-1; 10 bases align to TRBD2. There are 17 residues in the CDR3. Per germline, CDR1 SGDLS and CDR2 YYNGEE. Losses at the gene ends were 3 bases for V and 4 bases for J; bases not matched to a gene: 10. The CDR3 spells CASSEVAGGESYNEQFF. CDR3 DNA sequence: TGTGCCAGCAGCGAAGTAGCGGGGGGCGAATCATACAATGAGCAGTTCTTC.

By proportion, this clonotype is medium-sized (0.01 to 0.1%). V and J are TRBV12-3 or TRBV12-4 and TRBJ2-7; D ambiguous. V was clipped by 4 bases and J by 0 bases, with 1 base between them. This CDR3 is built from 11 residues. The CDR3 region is CASSSSYEQYF. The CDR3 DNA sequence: TGTGCCAGCAGTTCCTCCTACGAGCAGTACTTC.

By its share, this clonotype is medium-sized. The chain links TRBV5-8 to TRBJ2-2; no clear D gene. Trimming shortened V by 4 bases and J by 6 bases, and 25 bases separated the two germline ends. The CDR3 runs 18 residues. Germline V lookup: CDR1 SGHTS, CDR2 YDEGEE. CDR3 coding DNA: TGTGCCAGCAGCCTTGAGGACCGATTCGTTGTAGTAGCCGGGGAGCTGTTTTTT. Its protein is CASSLEDRFVVVAGELFF.

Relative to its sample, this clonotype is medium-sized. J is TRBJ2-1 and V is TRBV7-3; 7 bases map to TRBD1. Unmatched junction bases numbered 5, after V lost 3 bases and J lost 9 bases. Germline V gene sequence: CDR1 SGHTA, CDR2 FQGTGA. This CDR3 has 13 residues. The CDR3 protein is CASSFGQVAEQFF. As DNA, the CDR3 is TGTGCCAGCAGCTTTGGACAGGTGGCTGAGCAGTTCTTC.

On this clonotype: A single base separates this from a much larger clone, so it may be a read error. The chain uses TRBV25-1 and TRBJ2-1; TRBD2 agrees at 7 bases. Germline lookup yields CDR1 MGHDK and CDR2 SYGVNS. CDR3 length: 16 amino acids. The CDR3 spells CASSDFRGDAYNEQLF. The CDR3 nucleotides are TGTGCCAGCAGTGATTTCCGGGGGGATGCCTACAATGAGCAGCTCTTC.